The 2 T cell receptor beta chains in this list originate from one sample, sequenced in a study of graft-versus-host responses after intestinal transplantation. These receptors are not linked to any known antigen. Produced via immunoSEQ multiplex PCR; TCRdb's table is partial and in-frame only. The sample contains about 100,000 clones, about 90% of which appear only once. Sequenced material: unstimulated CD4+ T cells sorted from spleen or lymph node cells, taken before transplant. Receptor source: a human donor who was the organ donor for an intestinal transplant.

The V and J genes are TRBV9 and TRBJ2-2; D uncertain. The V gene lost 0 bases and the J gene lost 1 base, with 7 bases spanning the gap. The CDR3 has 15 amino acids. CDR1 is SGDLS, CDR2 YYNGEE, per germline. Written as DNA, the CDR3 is TGTGCCAGCAGCGTAGGGGTCCTGAACACCGGGGAGCTGTTTTTT. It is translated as CASSVGVLNTGELFF. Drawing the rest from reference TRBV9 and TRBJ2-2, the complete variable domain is DSGVTQTPKHLITATGQRVTLRCSPRSGDLSVYWYQQSLDQGLQFLIQYYNGEERAKGNILERFSAQQFPDLHSELNLSSLELGDSALYFCASSVGVLNTGELFFGEGSRLTVL.

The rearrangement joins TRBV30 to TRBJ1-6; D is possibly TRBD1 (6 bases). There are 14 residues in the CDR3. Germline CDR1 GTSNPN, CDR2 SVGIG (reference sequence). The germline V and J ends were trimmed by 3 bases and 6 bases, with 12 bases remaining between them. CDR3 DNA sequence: TGTGCCTGGAGCGGGGGGACACTTAATTCACCCCTCCACTTT. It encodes CAWSGGTLNSPLHF.